Each of the 29 T cell receptor beta chains below was sequenced from the same sample in a study of shared clonotypes between healthy human individuals. TCRdb's copy holds only in-frame clones and misses some; the assay was immunoSEQ multiplex PCR. This table holds about 510,000 clones, 90% to 96% found once. Sequenced: naive CD4+ T cells sorted from blood. The subset denotes: CD45RA+ positively selected. These receptors all stem from a woman in her twenties or thirties in good health.

This chain uses TRBV7-9 with TRBJ1-3, with no clear D. The CDR3 contains 14 residues. Germline V gives CDR1 SEHNR, CDR2 FQNEAQ (reference sequence). V lost 0 bases to trimming and J lost 2 bases, with 5 bases between them. For the CDR3, the DNA is TGTGCCAGCAGCTTAGCAGGGACTGGAAACACCATATATTTT. This sequence encodes CASSLAGTGNTIYF. The full variable domain, in which reference TRBV7-9 and TRBJ1-3 provide the parts outside the CDR3, is DTGVSQNPRHKITKRGQNVTFRCDPISEHNRLYWYRQTLGQGPEFLTYFQNEAQLEKSRLLSDRFSAERPKGSFSTLEIQRTEQGDSAMYLCASSLAGTGNTIYFGEGSWLTVV.

The chain has TRBV10-3 and TRBJ2-1; 7 nucleotides align to TRBD2. With 1 base clipped from V and 2 bases from J, the junction kept 5 bases outside the gene matches. The CDR3 is 16 residues long. Germline loops: CDR1 ENHRY, CDR2 SYGVKD. For the CDR3, the DNA is TGTGCCATCAGTGAGTTCGGGAGGCCTCCCTACAATGAGCAGTTCTTC. Amino acids: CAISEFGRPPYNEQFF.

The V call is TRBV4-2, the J call TRBJ2-7; 8 bases map to TRBD2. CDR1 is LGHNA, CDR2 YNFKEQ, per germline. V lost 8 bases, J lost 2 bases, and 11 bases stayed unmatched. The CDR3 sequence is 15 residues long. CDR3 bases: TGTGCCAGCGCAATCATACTAGCGGAGCCCTACGAGCAGTACTTC. It is translated as CASAIILAEPYEQYF.

The J gene is TRBJ2-1, the V gene TRBV10-3; TRBD2 aligns across 10 bases. The CDR3 runs to 15 residues. Germline V gives CDR1 ENHRY, CDR2 SYGVKD. V shed 0 bases, J shed 7 bases, and the junction held 3 bases outside the gene matches. DNA for the CDR3: TGTGCCATCAGTGAGTCGGGACTAGCGACAAATGAGCAGTTCTTC. It specifies CAISESGLATNEQFF.

This clone was seen only once. V gene TRBV28 combines with J gene TRBJ1-5; D is ambiguous. Germline V CDR1 and CDR2: MDHEN, SYDVKM. Trimming cost V 2 bases and J 5 bases, with 13 bases left between them. This CDR3 region has 15 residues. The CDR3 spells CASSLGGTGYQPQHF. In DNA form, the CDR3 reads TGTGCCAGCAGTTTAGGTGGTACTGGATATCAGCCCCAGCATTTT. The entire variable domain, with the rest obtained from reference TRBV28 and TRBJ1-5, is as follows: DVKVTQSSRYLVKRTGEKVFLECVQDMDHENMFWYRQDPGLGLRLIYFSYDVKMKEKGDIPEGYSVSREKKERFSLILESASTNQTSMYLCASSLGGTGYQPQHFGDGTRLSIL.

This chain connects TRBV6-1 to TRBJ1-3, with D unresolved. This CDR3 is built from 12 residues. Trimming removed 7 bases at V and 0 bases at J, with 4 bases between. Germline lookup yields CDR1 MNHNS and CDR2 SASEGT. The CDR3 loop is CASKSSGNTIYF. CDR3 DNA: TGTGCCAGCAAGAGCTCTGGAAACACCATATATTTT.

This chain uses TRBV27 with TRBJ2-3; TRBD1 might be the D (6 bases). Per germline, CDR1 MNHEY and CDR2 SMNVEV (reference sequence). Trimming left V 6 bases short and J 2 bases short, with 24 bases between. The length of the CDR3 is 18 residues. For the CDR3, the DNA is TGTGCCAGCAGCTCCACTCATCAGACAGGACCTTTCACAGATACGCAGTATTTT. Translation gives CASSSTHQTGPFTDTQYF.

The rearrangement links TRBV6-5 to TRBJ2-1; 7 nucleotides match TRBD1. V lost 5 bases, J lost 0 bases, and 4 bases stayed unmatched. The CDR3 contains 15 residues. Germline CDR1 is MNHEY and CDR2 is SVGAGI. DNA for the CDR3: TGTGCCAGCAGTCCCCGGGACAGCTCCTACAATGAGCAGTTCTTC. This encodes CASSPRDSSYNEQFF.

The CDR3 DNA sequence: TGTGCCAGCAGCCGGGAAGTTGGACCCCTCCACTTT. Translating it yields CASSREVGPLHF. The rearrangement uses TRBV9 and TRBJ1-6; D not certain. The CDR3 length is 12 residues. The V end lost 4 bases, the J end lost 12 bases, and 11 bases lay between the germline ends. Germline CDR1 and CDR2: SGDLS and YYNGEE. The complete variable domain, with remaining parts taken from reference TRBV9 and TRBJ1-6, reads DSGVTQTPKHLITATGQRVTLRCSPRSGDLSVYWYQQSLDQGLQFLIQYYNGEERAKGNILERFSAQQFPDLHSELNLSSLELGDSALYFCASSREVGPLHFGNGTRLTVT.

The V gene is TRBV4-2, the J gene TRBJ1-4; TRBD1 matches 8 bases. J was trimmed by 5 bases and V by 0 bases; bases with no gene match: 14. This CDR3 comprises 19 residues. Germline V gene lookup returns CDR1 LGHNA and CDR2 YNFKEQ. The chain's CDR3 is CASSQDDRGRRALNEKLFF. As DNA, the CDR3 is TGTGCCAGCAGCCAAGACGACAGGGGCCGGAGGGCCCTCAATGAAAAACTGTTTTTT.

CDR3 in DNA: TGTGCCAGCAGCTTCTTGTCTAGGGGGGAATACAATGAGCAGTTCTTC. This sequence encodes CASSFLSRGEYNEQFF. The J gene is TRBJ2-1, the V gene TRBV13, with D possibly being TRBD1 or TRBD2 (6 bases each). There are 16 residues in the CDR3. Germline V CDR1 and CDR2: PRHDT, FYEKMQ (reference sequence). The germline V and J ends were trimmed by 3 bases and 4 bases, with 16 bases remaining between them.

This chain uses TRBV18 with TRBJ2-1; 14 bases line up with TRBD2. CDR1 is KGHSH and CDR2 is LQKENI in the germline V gene. V shed 6 bases, J shed 9 bases, and the junction held 7 bases outside the gene matches. CDR3 length: 15 amino acids. CDR3 nucleotides: TGTGCCAGCTCCCCGGGACTAGCGGGAGTGTCTGAGCAGTTCTTC. Translation gives CASSPGLAGVSEQFF. Variable domain in full (rest from reference TRBV18 and TRBJ2-1): NAGVMQNPRHLVRRRGQEARLRCSPMKGHSHVYWYRQLPEEGLKFMVYLQKENIIDESGMPKERFSAEFPKEGPSILRIQQVVRGDSAAYFCASSPGLAGVSEQFFGPGTRLTVL.

V usage is TRBV28 and J usage is TRBJ2-5, with TRBD2 as a possible D gene (5 bases). The DNA end favors TRBJ2-7, so the J call may be wrong. The CDR3 covers 16 residues. Germline V gives CDR1 MDHEN, CDR2 SYDVKM. The CDR3 DNA is TGTGCCAGCAGTTCCCCGGCGGGTCTCGTGCCCCGCGAGCAGTACTTC. This codes for CASSSPAGLVPREQYF.

Only one count was recorded for this clone. V is TRBV5-1 and J is TRBJ1-2, with 7 positions matching TRBD1. V gave up 0 bases and J gave up 3 bases; unmatched junction bases: 14. This CDR3 has 18 residues. Germline values: CDR1 SGHRS, CDR2 YFSETQ. CDR3 region: CASSLEGTAARSYYGYTF. CDR3 coding DNA: TGCGCCAGCAGCTTGGAAGGGACAGCGGCAAGGTCGTACTATGGCTACACCTTC. The full variable domain, with the rest looked up from reference TRBV5-1 and TRBJ1-2, is KAGVTQTPRYLIKTRGQQVTLSCSPISGHRSVSWYQQTPGQGLQFLFEYFSETQRNKGNFPGRFSGRQFSNSRSEMNVSTLELGDSALYLCASSLEGTAARSYYGYTFGSGTRLTVV.

The chain has TRBV28 and TRBJ1-2, with D possibly being TRBD1 (6 bases). Between the trimmed V and J ends, which lost 3 bases and 7 bases, there was a span of 18 bases. CDR3 length: 15 amino acids. Germline V gene lookup returns CDR1 MDHEN and CDR2 SYDVKM. CDR3 sequence reads: CASSFPGEGQSGYTF. In DNA form, the CDR3 reads TGTGCCAGCAGTTTTCCAGGGGAAGGTCAATCTGGCTACACCTTC.

The CDR3 loop is CSAETGNEQYF. Written as DNA, the CDR3 is TGCAGTGCTGAGACAGGGAACGAGCAGTACTTC. The chain employs TRBV20-1 and TRBJ2-5; 7 bases align to TRBD1. The J call could be wrong; TRBJ2-7 is a better fit for the DNA end. Germline values: CDR1 DFQATT, CDR2 SNEGSKA (reference sequence). The CDR3 runs to 11 residues.

This clone was found once. The CDR3 region is CASSEGRGMRRDTEAFF. CDR3 nucleotides: TGTGCCAGCAGTGAAGGCAGGGGGATGAGGAGAGACACTGAAGCTTTCTTT. The chain joins TRBV25-1 to TRBJ1-1; 7 bases map to TRBD1. Trimming took 2 bases from V and 3 from J; bases not matched to a gene: 12. The CDR3 extends over 17 amino acids. In germline, CDR1 is MGHDK, CDR2 SYGVNS.

The rearrangement joins TRBV6-6 to TRBJ2-1; D ambiguous. There are 14 residues in the CDR3. CDR1 is MNHNY and CDR2 is SVGAGI in the germline V gene (reference sequence). Trimming pared 7 bases from V and 1 base from J, leaving 11 bases between. DNA for the CDR3: TGTGCCAGCACGAATGCCCTATCCTACAATGAGCAGTTCTTC. Its translation: CASTNALSYNEQFF.

The chain recombines TRBV5-1 with TRBJ2-6; D possibly corresponds to TRBD1 (5 bases). With 0 bases removed from V and 1 base from J, the gap between germline ends came to 14 bases. Looked up from germline, CDR1 is SGHRS and CDR2 is YFSETQ. This CDR3 has 18 residues. CDR3 in amino acids: CASSLVGIRGSGANVLTF. In nucleotides, the CDR3 is TGCGCCAGCAGCTTGGTGGGGATTAGGGGATCTGGGGCCAACGTCCTGACTTTC.

This chain uses TRBV27 with TRBJ1-3, with a weak D call TRBD1 (5 bases). Per the germline V gene, CDR1 is MNHEY and CDR2 is SMNVEV (reference sequence). Trimming left V 5 bases short and J 0 bases short, with 17 bases between. The CDR3 runs to 17 residues. CDR3 bases: TGTGCCAGCAGTCCCTCGGGACGCCGGCGCTCTGGAAACACCATATATTTT. Its protein is CASSPSGRRRSGNTIYF.

The gene calls are TRBV5-4 and TRBJ2-1, with D possibly being TRBD1 or TRBD2 (5 bases each). Trimming took off 5 bases at V and 8 bases at J, with 20 bases between the two ends. The CDR3 length is 15 residues. Germline lookup yields CDR1 SGHNT and CDR2 YYREEE (reference sequence). Here the CDR3 DNA reads TGTGCCAGCAGATCCGACCTCCTGGGGGTGGATGAGCAGTTCTTC. Translated, it gives CASRSDLLGVDEQFF. Variable domain in full (rest from reference TRBV5-4 and TRBJ2-1): ETGVTQSPTHLIKTRGQQVTLRCSSQSGHNTVSWYQQALGQGPQFIFQYYREEENGRGNFPPRFSGLQFPNYSSELNVNALELDDSALYLCASRSDLLGVDEQFFGPGTRLTVL.

The rearrangement links TRBV2 to TRBJ1-4, with a tentative D call TRBD1 (5 bases). The CDR3 runs to 16 residues. Germline V CDR1 and CDR2: SNHLY, FYNNEI. V was clipped by 4 bases and J by 3 bases, with 15 bases between them. The CDR3 bases are TGTGCCAGCAGTGCCCCTGGGACGGCGGCTAATGAAAAACTGTTTTTT. Translation gives CASSAPGTAANEKLFF.

J is TRBJ2-2 and V is TRBV27; 10 bases match TRBD2. The CDR3 spans 18 residues. Unmatched junction bases numbered 10, after V lost 3 bases and J lost 3 bases. Germline loops: CDR1 MNHEY, CDR2 SMNVEV (reference sequence). The CDR3 spells CASSFNSGRHTHTGELFF. For the CDR3, the DNA is TGTGCCAGCAGTTTTAATAGCGGGAGGCACACCCACACCGGGGAGCTGTTTTTT.

The chain joins TRBV28 to TRBJ1-2; TRBD1 might be the D (6 bases). The germline V gene encodes CDR1 MDHEN and CDR2 SYDVKM. This CDR3 is 16 amino acids long. Deletions cut 3 bases from V and 3 bases from J, with 17 bases between. CDR3 coding DNA: TGTGCCAGCAGTTTTTCGGGGGGCCGCATAGACTATGGCTACACCTTC. Translating gives CASSFSGGRIDYGYTF.

The gene calls are TRBV19 and TRBJ2-2; the match to TRBD2 covers 7 bases. CDR3 length: 15 amino acids. V was pared by 8 bases and J by 3 bases, with 9 bases of the junction left unmatched. Germline V gene sequence: CDR1 LNHDA, CDR2 SQIVND (reference sequence). CDR3 protein: CASDMGGKYTGELFF. The CDR3 DNA reads as TGTGCCAGTGATATGGGAGGGAAATACACCGGGGAGCTGTTTTTT.

The chain has TRBV6-1 and TRBJ1-1; D unresolved. This CDR3 is built from 15 residues. Germline CDR1 is MNHNS and CDR2 is SASEGT. V was cut by 5 bases and J by 1 base, with 14 bases left in between. The CDR3 loop is CASSSNGRGNTEAFF. In nucleotides, the CDR3 is TGTGCCAGCAGTAGCAACGGGAGAGGGAACACTGAAGCTTTCTTT.

V gene TRBV9 combines with J gene TRBJ2-7; D is ambiguous. The ends were cut back, 0 bases at V and 4 bases at J, with 14 bases in the middle. Germline-derived CDR1 and CDR2 are SGDLS and YYNGEE. The CDR3 has 15 amino acids. The CDR3 coding sequence is TGTGCCAGCAGCGTAGGGCAGGCCAAACCTTACGAGCAGTACTTC. This sequence encodes CASSVGQAKPYEQYF.

This clone was observed a single time. The chain recombines TRBV5-1 with TRBJ2-2; the match to TRBD1 covers 8 bases. After removal of 0 bases from V and 5 bases from J, the junction contained 3 bases not matched to a gene. The CDR3 runs 15 residues. Germline V gives CDR1 SGHRS, CDR2 YFSETQ. The CDR3 coding sequence is TGCGCCAGCAGCTTGGACAGGGGGATGACCGGGGAGCTGTTTTTT. It is translated as CASSLDRGMTGELFF.

The gene calls are TRBV28 and TRBJ2-7; the D is unclear. There are 12 residues in the CDR3. Looked up from germline, CDR1 is MDHEN and CDR2 is SYDVKM. V was clipped by 6 bases and J by 4 bases, with 10 bases between them. The DNA for the CDR3 is TGTGCCAGCAGCACAAGGGTTTACGAGCAGTACTTC. Translating gives CASSTRVYEQYF.